This record concerns one T cell receptor (beta chain) sequence. The data stem from a study of blood T cell repertoires in COVID-19. About the study: Nucleic acid was either cDNA or gDNA, and it came from T cells, B-cell-depleted T cells, or PBMCs.

The CDR3 loop spans 14 amino acids. The V gene lost 4 bases and the J gene lost 5 bases, with 13 bases spanning the gap. Germline V gene lookup returns CDR1 SGDLS and CDR2 YYNGEE. In the original workflow: Estimation of nucleated cell counts was performed using reference gene primer amplification. Clones were sequenced by immunoSEQ multiplex PCR, and TCRdb holds only the in-frame ones, with some missing. That table is the source of V, J and clone size, and D and trimming were worked out from the DNA. There are about 49,000 clones in the sample; roughly 70% occur only once, and about 9% lies in the top ten.

The J gene is TRBJ2-4, the V gene TRBV9; D gene uncertain. The sample was peripheral blood. This TCR derives from a woman aged 65 to 85 with acute or convalescent COVID-19. The DNA of the CDR3 is TGTGCCAGCAGCCCATACCTTGGAGAAAACATTCAGTACTTC. It is translated as CASSPYLGENIQYF.